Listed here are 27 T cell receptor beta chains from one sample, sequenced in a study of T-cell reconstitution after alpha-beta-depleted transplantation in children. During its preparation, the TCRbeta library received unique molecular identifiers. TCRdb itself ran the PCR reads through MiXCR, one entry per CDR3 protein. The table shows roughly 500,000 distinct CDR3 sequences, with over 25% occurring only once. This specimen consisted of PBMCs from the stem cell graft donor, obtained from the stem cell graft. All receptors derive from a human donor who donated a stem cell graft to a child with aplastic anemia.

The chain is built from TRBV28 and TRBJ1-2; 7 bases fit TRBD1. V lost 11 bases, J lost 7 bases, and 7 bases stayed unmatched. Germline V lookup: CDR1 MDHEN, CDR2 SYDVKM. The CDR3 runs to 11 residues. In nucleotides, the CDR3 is TGTGCCGTCCAGGGGGTGGGTGGCTACACCTTC. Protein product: CAVQGVGGYTF.

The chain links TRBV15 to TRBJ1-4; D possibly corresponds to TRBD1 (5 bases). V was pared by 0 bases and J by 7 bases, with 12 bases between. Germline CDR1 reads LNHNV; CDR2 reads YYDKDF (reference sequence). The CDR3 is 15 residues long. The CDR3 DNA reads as TGTGCCACCAGCAGAGAAATCGCGGGGGGTGAAAAACTGTTTTTT. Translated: CATSREIAGGEKLFF.

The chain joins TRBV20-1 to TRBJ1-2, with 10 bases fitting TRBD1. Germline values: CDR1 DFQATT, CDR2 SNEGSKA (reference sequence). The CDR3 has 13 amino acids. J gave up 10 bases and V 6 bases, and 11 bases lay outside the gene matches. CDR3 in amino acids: CSARTGGSLDYTF. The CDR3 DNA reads TGCAGTGCCCGGACAGGGGGGTCCCTCGACTACACCTTC.

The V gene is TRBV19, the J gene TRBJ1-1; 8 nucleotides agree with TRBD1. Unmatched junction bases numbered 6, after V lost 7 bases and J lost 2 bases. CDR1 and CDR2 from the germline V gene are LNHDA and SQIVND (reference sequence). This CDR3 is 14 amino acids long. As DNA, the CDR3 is TGTGCCAGTACCGCGACAGGGGATAACACTGAAGCTTTCTTT. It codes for CASTATGDNTEAFF.

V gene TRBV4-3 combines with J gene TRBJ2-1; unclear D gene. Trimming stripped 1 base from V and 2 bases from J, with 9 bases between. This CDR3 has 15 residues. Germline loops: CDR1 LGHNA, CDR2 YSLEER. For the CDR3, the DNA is TGCGCCAGCAGCCAAGCTGTGAGGCCCTACAATGAGCAGTTCTTC. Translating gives CASSQAVRPYNEQFF.

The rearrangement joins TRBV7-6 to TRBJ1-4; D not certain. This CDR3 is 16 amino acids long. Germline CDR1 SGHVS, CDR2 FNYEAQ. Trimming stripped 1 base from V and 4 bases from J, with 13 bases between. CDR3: CASSLVNWDGNEKLFF. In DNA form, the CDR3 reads TGTGCCAGCAGCTTAGTAAATTGGGATGGTAATGAAAAACTGTTTTTT.

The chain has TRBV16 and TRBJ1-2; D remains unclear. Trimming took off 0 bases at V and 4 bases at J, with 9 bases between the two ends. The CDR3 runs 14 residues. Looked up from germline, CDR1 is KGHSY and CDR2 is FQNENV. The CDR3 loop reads CASSQSTVSYGYTF. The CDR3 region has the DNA TGTGCCAGCAGCCAATCAACAGTGAGCTATGGCTACACCTTC.

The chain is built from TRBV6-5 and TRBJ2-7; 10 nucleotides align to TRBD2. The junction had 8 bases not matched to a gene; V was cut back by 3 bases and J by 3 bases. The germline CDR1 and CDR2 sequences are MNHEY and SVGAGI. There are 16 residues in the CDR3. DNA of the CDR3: TGTGCCAGCAGTTATCTGGCTAGCGGGAGACTCTACGAGCAGTACTTC. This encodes CASSYLASGRLYEQYF.

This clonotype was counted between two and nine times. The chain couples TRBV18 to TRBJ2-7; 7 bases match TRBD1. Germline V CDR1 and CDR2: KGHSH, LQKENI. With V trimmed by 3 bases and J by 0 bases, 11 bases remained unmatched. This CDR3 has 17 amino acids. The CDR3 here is CASSPTFDTGDSYEQYF. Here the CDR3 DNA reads TGTGCCAGCTCACCCACTTTTGACACAGGGGACTCCTACGAGCAGTACTTC.

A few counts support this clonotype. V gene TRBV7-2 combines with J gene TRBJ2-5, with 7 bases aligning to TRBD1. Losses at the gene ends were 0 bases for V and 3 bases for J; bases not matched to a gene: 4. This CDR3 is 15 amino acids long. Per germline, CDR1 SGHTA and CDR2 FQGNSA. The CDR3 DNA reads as TGTGCCAGCAGCTTAGCCGGGACAGCGAAAGAGACCCAGTACTTC. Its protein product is CASSLAGTAKETQYF.

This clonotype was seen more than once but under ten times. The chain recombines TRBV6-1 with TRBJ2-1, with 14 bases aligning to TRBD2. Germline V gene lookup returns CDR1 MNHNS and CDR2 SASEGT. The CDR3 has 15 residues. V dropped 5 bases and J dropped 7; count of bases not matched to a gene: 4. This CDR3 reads CASSKGTSGSNEQFF. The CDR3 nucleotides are TGTGCCAGCAGTAAGGGGACTAGCGGGAGTAATGAGCAGTTCTTC.

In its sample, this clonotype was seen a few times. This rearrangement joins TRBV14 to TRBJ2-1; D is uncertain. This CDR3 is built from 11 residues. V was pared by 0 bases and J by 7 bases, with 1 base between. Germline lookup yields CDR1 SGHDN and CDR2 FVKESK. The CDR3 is CASSQENEQFF. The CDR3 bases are TGTGCCAGCAGCCAAGAGAATGAGCAGTTCTTC.

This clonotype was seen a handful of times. In DNA, the CDR3 is TGCAGTGCTGACTCCGGGACTAGGGCGACAGATACGCAGTATTTT. Translating gives CSADSGTRATDTQYF. This rearrangement joins TRBV20-1 to TRBJ2-3; the match to TRBD2 covers 8 bases. The V and J ends lost 5 bases and 3 bases, in that order; junction bases with no gene match: 10. Germline loops: CDR1 DFQATT, CDR2 SNEGSKA (reference sequence). This CDR3 is built from 15 residues.

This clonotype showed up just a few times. The CDR3 DNA follows: TGTGCCAGCTTCACCGGGACAGGGTATGCTATGAACACTGAAGCTTTCTTT. It yields the protein CASFTGTGYAMNTEAFF. J is TRBJ1-1 and V is TRBV27; 9 bases map to TRBD1. The germline CDR1 and CDR2 sequences are MNHEY and SMNVEV (reference sequence). J was trimmed by 0 bases and V by 8 bases; bases with no gene match: 13. The CDR3 has 17 residues.

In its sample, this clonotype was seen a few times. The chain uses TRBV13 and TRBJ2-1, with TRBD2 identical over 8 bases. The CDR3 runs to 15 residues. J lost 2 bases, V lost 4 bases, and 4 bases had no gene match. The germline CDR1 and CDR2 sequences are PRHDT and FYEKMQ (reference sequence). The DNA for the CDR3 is TGTGCCAGCAGCTCCATAGCGGGGCCCTACAATGAGCAGTTCTTC. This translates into CASSSIAGPYNEQFF.

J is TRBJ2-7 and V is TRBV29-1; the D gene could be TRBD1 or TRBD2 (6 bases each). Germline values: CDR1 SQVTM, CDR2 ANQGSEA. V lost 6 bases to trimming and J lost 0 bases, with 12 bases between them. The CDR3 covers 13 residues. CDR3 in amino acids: CSVRGPTSYEQYF. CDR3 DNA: TGCAGCGTCCGGGGGCCTACCTCCTACGAGCAGTACTTC.

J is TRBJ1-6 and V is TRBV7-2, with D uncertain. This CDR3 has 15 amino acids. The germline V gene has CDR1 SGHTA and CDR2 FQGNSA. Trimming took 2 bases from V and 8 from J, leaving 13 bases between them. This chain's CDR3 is CASSLQGVTDSPLHF. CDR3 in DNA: TGTGCCAGCAGCTTACAAGGAGTCACAGATTCACCCCTCCACTTT.

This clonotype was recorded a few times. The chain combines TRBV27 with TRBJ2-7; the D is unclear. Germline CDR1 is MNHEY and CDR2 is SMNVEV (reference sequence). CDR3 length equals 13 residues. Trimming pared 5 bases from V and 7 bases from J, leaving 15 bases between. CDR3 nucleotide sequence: TGTGCCAGCAGTCGACCTCCTTCGTCGGAGCAGTACTTC. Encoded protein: CASSRPPSSEQYF.

The CDR3: CASSSRRWGASNEQFF. The CDR3 DNA reads TGTGCCAGCAGCTCGAGGCGATGGGGCGCGAGCAATGAGCAGTTCTTC. The chain couples TRBV7-8 to TRBJ2-1; D might be TRBD1 (5 bases). Germline assignment: CDR1 SGHVS and CDR2 FQNEAQ. The CDR3 is made up of 16 amino acids. The V end was cut by 4 bases, the J end by 6 bases, with 19 bases between.

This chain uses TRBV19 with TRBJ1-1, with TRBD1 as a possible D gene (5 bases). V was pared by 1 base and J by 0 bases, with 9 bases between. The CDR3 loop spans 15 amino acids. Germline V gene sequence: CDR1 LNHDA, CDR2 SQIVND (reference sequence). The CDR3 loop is CASSIGRTLNTEAFF. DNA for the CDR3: TGTGCCAGTAGTATAGGTCGGACATTGAACACTGAAGCTTTCTTT.

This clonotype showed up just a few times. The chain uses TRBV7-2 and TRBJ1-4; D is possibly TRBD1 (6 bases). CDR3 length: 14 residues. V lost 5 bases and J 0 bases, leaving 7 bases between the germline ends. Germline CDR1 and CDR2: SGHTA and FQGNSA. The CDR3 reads CASSRTATNEKLFF. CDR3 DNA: TGTGCCAGCAGCCGGACAGCAACTAATGAAAAACTGTTTTTT.

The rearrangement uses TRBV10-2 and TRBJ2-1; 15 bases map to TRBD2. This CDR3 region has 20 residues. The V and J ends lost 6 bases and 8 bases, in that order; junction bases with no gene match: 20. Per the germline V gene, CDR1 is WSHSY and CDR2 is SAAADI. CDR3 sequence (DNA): TGCGCCAGCAGGAACAAAAGGACTAGCGGGAGGGCCAGTCGTGTGGATGAGCAGTTCTTC. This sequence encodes CASRNKRTSGRASRVDEQFF.

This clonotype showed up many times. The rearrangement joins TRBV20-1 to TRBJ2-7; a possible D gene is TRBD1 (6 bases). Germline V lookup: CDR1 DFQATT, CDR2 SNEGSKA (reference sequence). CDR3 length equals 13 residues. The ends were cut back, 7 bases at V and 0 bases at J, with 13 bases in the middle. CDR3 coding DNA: TGCAGTGTCCCTACAGGGTACTCCTACGAGCAGTACTTC. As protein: CSVPTGYSYEQYF.

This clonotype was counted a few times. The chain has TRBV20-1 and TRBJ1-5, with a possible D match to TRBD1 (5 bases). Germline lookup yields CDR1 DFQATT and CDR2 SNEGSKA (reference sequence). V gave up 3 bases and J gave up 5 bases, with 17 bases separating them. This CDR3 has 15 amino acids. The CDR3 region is CSASPGGVGYQPQHF. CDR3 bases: TGCAGTGCTAGCCCTGGGGGGGTCGGTTATCAGCCCCAGCATTTT.

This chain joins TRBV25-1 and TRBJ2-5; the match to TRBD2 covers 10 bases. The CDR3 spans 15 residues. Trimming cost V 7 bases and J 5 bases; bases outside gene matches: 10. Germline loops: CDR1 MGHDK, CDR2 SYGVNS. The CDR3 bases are TGTGCCAGCACCTCAGCGGGAGGGCCGAGGGAGACCCAGTACTTC. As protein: CASTSAGGPRETQYF.

CDR3 in amino acids: CATGREGNEQFF. CDR3 coding DNA: TGTGCCACCGGAAGAGAGGGCAATGAGCAGTTCTTC. This rearrangement joins TRBV6-5 to TRBJ2-1; TRBD2 is a possible D gene (5 bases). Germline loops: CDR1 MNHEY, CDR2 SVGAGI. This CDR3 spans 12 amino acids. Deletions cut 10 bases from V and 6 bases from J, with 13 bases between.

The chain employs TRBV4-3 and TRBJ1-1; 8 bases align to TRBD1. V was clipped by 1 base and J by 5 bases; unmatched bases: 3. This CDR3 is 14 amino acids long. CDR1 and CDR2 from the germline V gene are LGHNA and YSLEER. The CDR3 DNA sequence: TGCGCCAGCAGCCAAGGCGGGGACAGGACTGAAGCTTTCTTT. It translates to CASSQGGDRTEAFF.